The clone carrying this TCR beta chain was seen more than once but under ten times. TCRdb called the 5' RACE reads again in MiXCR, with one record for every CDR3 protein. The sample records around 570,000 distinct CDR3 sequences, more than 9% being singletons. V was pared by 3 bases and J by 0 bases, with 6 bases between. The CDR3 length is 14 residues. This entry belongs to a study of identical twins. Separately, the same data were catalogued under a study of yellow fever vaccine responses in identical twins.

The material sequenced was PBMCs. This TCR was sampled from a woman aged 18-29 years in good health. The rearrangement joins TRBV12-3 or TRBV12-4 to TRBJ1-5; unclear D gene. CDR3 DNA: TGTGCCAGCAGTTTTGGCTATAGCAATCAGCCCCAGCATTTT. This sequence encodes CASSFGYSNQPQHF.